The 12 T cell receptor beta chains listed next were all sequenced from one sample in a study of blood T cell repertoires in COVID-19. Produced via immunoSEQ multiplex PCR; TCRdb's table is partial and in-frame only. The data show 140,000 to 150,000 clones, roughly 84% seen once. Material: PBMCs or T cells enriched from blood (not recorded which). Receptors originate from a woman aged 45-59 years who had been exposed to COVID-19.

The rearrangement joins TRBV29-1 to TRBJ1-3; D may be TRBD1 (6 bases). The germline V and J ends were trimmed by 6 bases and 2 bases, with 14 bases remaining between them. CDR3 size: 14 residues. Per the germline V gene, CDR1 is SQVTM and CDR2 is ANQGSEA. The CDR3 sequence is CSVRGQGPGNTIYF. In DNA form, the CDR3 reads TGCAGCGTACGAGGGCAGGGGCCTGGAAACACCATATATTTT.

This chain uses TRBV9 with TRBJ2-1, with 14 bases matching TRBD2. The CDR3 has 17 residues. V gave up 3 bases and J gave up 3 bases; unmatched junction bases: 5. Per the germline V gene, CDR1 is SGDLS and CDR2 is YYNGEE. This chain's CDR3 is CASSEGTSGRLYNEQFF. CDR3 in DNA: TGTGCCAGCAGCGAGGGGACTAGCGGGAGACTCTACAATGAGCAGTTCTTC.

This clone was observed a few times. The gene calls are TRBV4-1 and TRBJ1-5; perhaps TRBD1 as D (5 bases). With 0 bases removed from V and 3 bases from J, the gap between germline ends came to 12 bases. Germline lookup yields CDR1 MGHRA and CDR2 YSYEKL. The CDR3 length is 16 residues. The CDR3 protein is CASSQEGRGHNQPQHF. CDR3 nucleotides: TGCGCCAGCAGCCAAGAGGGGAGGGGCCACAATCAGCCCCAGCATTTT.

V is TRBV21-1 and J is TRBJ2-1; TRBD2 is the table's D call and was not checked against the DNA. TRBV21-1 is a recognized pseudogene. The CDR3 covers 17 residues. The CDR3 loop reads CASSPPTSGGAHNEQFF. CDR3 DNA: TGTGCCAGCAGCCCTCCGACTAGCGGGGGGGCCCACAATGAGCAGTTCTTC.

The chain joins TRBV29-1 to TRBJ1-1; 8 bases fit TRBD1. Germline CDR1 SQVTM, CDR2 ANQGSEA. CDR3 length equals 12 residues. V was clipped by 7 bases and J by 2 bases; unmatched bases: 3. CDR3 DNA: TGCAGCGCAGGGGGCCTAAACACTGAAGCTTTCTTT. Translated, it gives CSAGGLNTEAFF.

The chain links TRBV5-4 to TRBJ2-2, with D perhaps matching TRBD2 (6 bases). From germline, CDR1 is SGHNT and CDR2 YYREEE (reference sequence). V shed 4 bases and J shed 0 bases, with 22 bases lying between them. CDR3 length: 19 residues. The CDR3 region is CASSRAGTFLPANTGELFF. Written as DNA, the CDR3 is TGTGCCAGCAGCCGTGCCGGGACTTTCCTTCCCGCGAACACCGGGGAGCTGTTTTTT.

This clone was observed a single time. The chain employs TRBV6-5 and TRBJ1-5, with a possible D match to TRBD1 (6 bases). Deletions cut 6 bases from V and 15 bases from J, with 18 bases between. Germline loops: CDR1 MNHEY, CDR2 SVGAGI. The CDR3 consists of 12 residues. CDR3 bases: TGTGCCAGCAGGGGGGCCGGGACAACTTGGCATTTT. Translation: CASRGAGTTWHF.

V is TRBV20-1 and J is TRBJ2-4; D possibly corresponds to TRBD1 (5 bases). Between the trimmed V and J ends, which lost 3 bases and 9 bases, there was a span of 12 bases. CDR3 length: 12 residues. Germline V gives CDR1 DFQATT, CDR2 SNEGSKA (reference sequence). CDR3 DNA: TGCAGTGCTAGTGGCCCCGACAGCATTCAGTACTTC. This codes for CSASGPDSIQYF.

The chain joins TRBV15 to TRBJ1-1, with 9 bases identical to TRBD1. The germline V gene has CDR1 LNHNV and CDR2 YYDKDF (reference sequence). CDR3 length: 15 amino acids. Losses at the gene ends were 5 bases for V and 1 base for J; bases not matched to a gene: 5. In nucleotides, the CDR3 is TGTGCCACCAGCGGATGGGACAGGGCGAACACTGAAGCTTTCTTT. It is translated as CATSGWDRANTEAFF.

The V call is TRBV27, the J call TRBJ2-7; TRBD2 aligns across 9 bases. CDR3 length equals 16 residues. J gave up 1 base and V 3 bases, and 7 bases lay outside the gene matches. CDR1 and CDR2 from the germline V gene are MNHEY and SMNVEV (reference sequence). The CDR3 nucleotides read TGTGCCAGCAGTTTTTCCGCGGGAGGGTTATCCTACGAGCAGTACTTC. It is translated as CASSFSAGGLSYEQYF.

The rearrangement uses TRBV4-2 and TRBJ2-3, with 12 bases that match TRBD2. V lost 4 bases to trimming and J lost 0 bases; unmatched junction nucleotides: 8. Germline assignment: CDR1 LGHNA and CDR2 YNFKEQ. The CDR3 has 18 amino acids. The CDR3 coding sequence is TGTGCCAGCAGCCCCAGGGCAACTAGCGGGGGGAGCACAGATACGCAGTATTTT. It is translated as CASSPRATSGGSTDTQYF.

The CDR3 DNA reads TGTGCCAGCAGCTTAGGTATTAGCGGGGCTTACTACGAGCAGTACTTC. Amino acids: CASSLGISGAYYEQYF. The chain recombines TRBV7-8 with TRBJ2-7; 8 nucleotides match TRBD2. CDR3 length: 16 residues. Germline CDR1 reads SGHVS; CDR2 reads FQNEAQ. V lost 1 base, J lost 3 bases, and 8 bases stayed unmatched.